This record looks at one T cell receptor (beta chain) sequence and its context. Its antigen is unidentified. A deep-level run was used for the assay. Generated by immunoSEQ multiplex PCR, the TCRdb table keeps only in-frame clones and is missing some. The sample comprises about 2.1 million clones, roughly 91% of which are singletons, and around 1.7% rests with the top ten. This specimen belongs to a study of shared clonotypes between healthy human individuals. General study results and limits: On the whole, naive subsets had larger estimated richness than memory subsets had. Lower generation probabilities were found for non-shared clonotypes than for those shared by all four donors.

V shed 7 bases and J shed 9 bases, with 16 bases lying between them. There are 14 residues in the CDR3. The germline CDR1 and CDR2 sequences are MDHEN and SYDVKM. Positively selected for CCR7, the CD45RO-negative cells used as naive CD8 cells excluded terminally differentiated effector memory CD45RA+ cells. All participating donors were Caucasian adults from Nashville, Tennessee. The clonotype comes from a young man in good health. Some clones in this sample may be carry-over from other donors' samples. The source material was naive CD8+ T cells from PBMCs. The V call is TRBV28, the J call TRBJ1-6; D gene unclear. CDR3 in amino acids: CASTPRPRGSPLHF. The CDR3, as DNA: TGTGCCAGCACCCCCCGACCCCGGGGTTCACCCCTCCACTTT.